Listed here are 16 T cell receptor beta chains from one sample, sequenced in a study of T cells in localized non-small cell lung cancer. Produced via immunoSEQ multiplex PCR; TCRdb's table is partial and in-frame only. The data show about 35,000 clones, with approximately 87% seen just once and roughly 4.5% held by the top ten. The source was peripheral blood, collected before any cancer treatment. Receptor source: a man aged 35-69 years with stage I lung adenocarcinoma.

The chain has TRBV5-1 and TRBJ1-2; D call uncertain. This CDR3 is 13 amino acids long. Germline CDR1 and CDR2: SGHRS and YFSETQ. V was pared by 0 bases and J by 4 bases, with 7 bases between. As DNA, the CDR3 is TGCGCCAGCAGCTTGGCCGGCGGCTATGGCTACACCTTC. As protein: CASSLAGGYGYTF.

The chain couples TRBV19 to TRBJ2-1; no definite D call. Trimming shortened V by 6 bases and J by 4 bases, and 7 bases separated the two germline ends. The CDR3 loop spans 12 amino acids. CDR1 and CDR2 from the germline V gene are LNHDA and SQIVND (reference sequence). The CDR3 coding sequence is TGTGCCAGTAGCTCAGTGTACAATGAGCAGTTCTTC. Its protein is CASSSVYNEQFF.

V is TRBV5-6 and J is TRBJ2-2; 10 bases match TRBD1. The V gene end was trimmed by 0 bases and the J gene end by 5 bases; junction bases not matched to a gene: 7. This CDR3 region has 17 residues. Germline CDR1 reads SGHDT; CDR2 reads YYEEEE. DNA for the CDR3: TGTGCCAGCAGCTTGGTTCCGGGACAGGGGAGAACCGGGGAGCTGTTTTTT. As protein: CASSLVPGQGRTGELFF.

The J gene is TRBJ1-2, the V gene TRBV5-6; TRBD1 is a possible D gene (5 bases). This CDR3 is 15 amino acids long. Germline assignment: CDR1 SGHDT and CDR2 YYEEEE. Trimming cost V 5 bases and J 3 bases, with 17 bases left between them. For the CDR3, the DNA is TGTGCCAGCAGATTCCTCGGGACTTCCTACTATGGCTACACCTTC. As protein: CASRFLGTSYYGYTF.

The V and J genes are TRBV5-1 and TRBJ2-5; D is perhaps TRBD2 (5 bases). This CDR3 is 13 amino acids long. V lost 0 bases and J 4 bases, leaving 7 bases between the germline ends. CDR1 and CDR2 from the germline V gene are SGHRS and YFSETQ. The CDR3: CASSLGGGETQYF. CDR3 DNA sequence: TGCGCCAGCAGCTTGGGTGGAGGAGAGACCCAGTACTTC.

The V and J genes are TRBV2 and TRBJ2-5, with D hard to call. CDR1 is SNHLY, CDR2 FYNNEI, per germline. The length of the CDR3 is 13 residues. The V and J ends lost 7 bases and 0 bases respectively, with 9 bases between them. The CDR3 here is CASKADYQETQYF. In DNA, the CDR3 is TGTGCCAGCAAAGCAGACTACCAAGAGACCCAGTACTTC.

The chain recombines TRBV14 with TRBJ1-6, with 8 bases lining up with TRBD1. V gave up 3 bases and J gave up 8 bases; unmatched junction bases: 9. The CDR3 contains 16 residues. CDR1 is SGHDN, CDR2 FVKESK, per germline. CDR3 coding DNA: TGTGCCAGCAGCCACGCCTCCGGGACAGGCTATTCACCCCTCCACTTT. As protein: CASSHASGTGYSPLHF.

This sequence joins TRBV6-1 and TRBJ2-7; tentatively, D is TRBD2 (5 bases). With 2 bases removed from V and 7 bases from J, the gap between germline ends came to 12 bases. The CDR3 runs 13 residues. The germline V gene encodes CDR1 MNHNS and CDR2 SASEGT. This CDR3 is CASSETGSWEQYF. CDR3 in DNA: TGTGCCAGCAGTGAAACGGGATCTTGGGAGCAGTACTTC.

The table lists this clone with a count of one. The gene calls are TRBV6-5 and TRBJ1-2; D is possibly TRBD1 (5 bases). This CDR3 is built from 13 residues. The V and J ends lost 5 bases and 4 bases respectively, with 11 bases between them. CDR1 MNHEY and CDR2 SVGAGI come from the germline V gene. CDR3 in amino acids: CASSPQEGYGYTF. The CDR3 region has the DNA TGTGCCAGCAGTCCACAGGAGGGCTATGGCTACACCTTC.

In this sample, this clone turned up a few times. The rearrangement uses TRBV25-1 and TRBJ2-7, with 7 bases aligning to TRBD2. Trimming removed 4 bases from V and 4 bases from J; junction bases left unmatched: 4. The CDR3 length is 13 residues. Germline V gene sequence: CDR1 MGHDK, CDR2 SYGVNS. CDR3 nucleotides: TGTGCCAGCAGTGGGGGGGGTCATTACGAGCAGTACTTC. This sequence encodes CASSGGGHYEQYF.

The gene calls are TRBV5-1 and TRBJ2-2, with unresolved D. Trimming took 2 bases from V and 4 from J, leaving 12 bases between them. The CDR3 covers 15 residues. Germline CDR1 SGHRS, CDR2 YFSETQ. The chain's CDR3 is CASSFQKTITGELFF. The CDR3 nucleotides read TGCGCCAGCAGCTTTCAGAAAACCATCACCGGGGAGCTGTTTTTT.

The CDR3 coding sequence is TGTGCCAGTAATTCACGGACCTCTAACTATGGCTACACCTTC. Protein: CASNSRTSNYGYTF. This sequence joins TRBV19 and TRBJ1-2; D remains unclear. CDR1 and CDR2 (germline): LNHDA, SQIVND (reference sequence). CDR3 size: 14 residues. Trimming removed 7 bases at V and 0 bases at J, with 12 bases between.

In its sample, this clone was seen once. The CDR3 region has the DNA TGTGCCAGCAGTCTGATTGGCGGGGGGGCAGGTGTGGGGCAGTACTTC. This sequence encodes CASSLIGGGAGVGQYF. The chain has TRBV27 and TRBJ2-7, with 9 bases matching TRBD2. The CDR3 loop spans 16 amino acids. From germline, CDR1 is MNHEY and CDR2 SMNVEV (reference sequence). V shed 5 bases, J shed 9 bases, and the junction held 17 bases outside the gene matches.

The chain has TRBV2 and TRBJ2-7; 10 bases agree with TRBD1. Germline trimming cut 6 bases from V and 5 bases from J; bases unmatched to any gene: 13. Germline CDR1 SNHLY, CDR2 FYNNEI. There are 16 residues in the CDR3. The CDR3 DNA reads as TGTGCCAGCAGAGTCACATCCGGGACAGGGGCGCACGAGCAGTACTTC. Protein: CASRVTSGTGAHEQYF.

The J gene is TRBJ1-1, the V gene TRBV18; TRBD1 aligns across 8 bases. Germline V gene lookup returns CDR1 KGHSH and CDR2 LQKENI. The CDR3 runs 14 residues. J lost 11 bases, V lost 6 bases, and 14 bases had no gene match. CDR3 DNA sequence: TGTGCCAGCTCCCCGCAGGGGGCGCTTGGTTTGGCTTTCTTT. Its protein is CASSPQGALGLAFF.

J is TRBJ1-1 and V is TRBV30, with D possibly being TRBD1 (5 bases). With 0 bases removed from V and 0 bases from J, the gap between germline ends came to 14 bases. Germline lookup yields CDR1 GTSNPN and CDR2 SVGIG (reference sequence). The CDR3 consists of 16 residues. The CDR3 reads CAWSVGRGRLNTEAFF. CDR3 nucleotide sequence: TGTGCCTGGAGTGTAGGGCGGGGCCGTCTGAACACTGAAGCTTTCTTT.